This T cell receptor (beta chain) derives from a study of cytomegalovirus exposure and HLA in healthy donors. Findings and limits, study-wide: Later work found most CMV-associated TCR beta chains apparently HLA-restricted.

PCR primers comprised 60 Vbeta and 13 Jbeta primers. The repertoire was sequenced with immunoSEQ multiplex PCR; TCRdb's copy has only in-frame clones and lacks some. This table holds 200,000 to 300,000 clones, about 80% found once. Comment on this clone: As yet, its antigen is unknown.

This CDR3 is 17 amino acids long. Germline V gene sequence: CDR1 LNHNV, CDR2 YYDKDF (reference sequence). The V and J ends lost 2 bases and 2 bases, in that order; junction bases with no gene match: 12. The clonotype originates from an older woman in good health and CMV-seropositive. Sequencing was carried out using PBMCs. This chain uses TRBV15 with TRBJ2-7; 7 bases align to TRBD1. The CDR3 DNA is TGTGCCACCAGCAGACGGCTAGGACAGGACACAACCTACGAGCAGTACTTC. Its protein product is CATSRRLGQDTTYEQYF. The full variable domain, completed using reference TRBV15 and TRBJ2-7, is DAMVIQNPRYQVTQFGKPVTLSCSQTLNHNVMYWYQQKSSQAPKLLFHYYDKDFNNEADTPDNFQSRRPNTSFCFLDIRSPGLGDTAMYLCATSRRLGQDTTYEQYFGPGTRLTVT.